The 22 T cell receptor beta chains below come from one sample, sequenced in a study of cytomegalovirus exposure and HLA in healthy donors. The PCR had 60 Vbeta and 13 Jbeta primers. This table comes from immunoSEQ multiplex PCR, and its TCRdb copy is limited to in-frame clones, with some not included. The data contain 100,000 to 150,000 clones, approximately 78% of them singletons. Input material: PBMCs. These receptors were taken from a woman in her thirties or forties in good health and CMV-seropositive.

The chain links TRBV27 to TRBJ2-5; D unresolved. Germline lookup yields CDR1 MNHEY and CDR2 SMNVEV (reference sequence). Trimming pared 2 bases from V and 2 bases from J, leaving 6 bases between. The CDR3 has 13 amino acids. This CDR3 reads CASSLSEQETQYF. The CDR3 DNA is TGTGCCAGCAGTTTAAGCGAGCAAGAGACCCAGTACTTC.

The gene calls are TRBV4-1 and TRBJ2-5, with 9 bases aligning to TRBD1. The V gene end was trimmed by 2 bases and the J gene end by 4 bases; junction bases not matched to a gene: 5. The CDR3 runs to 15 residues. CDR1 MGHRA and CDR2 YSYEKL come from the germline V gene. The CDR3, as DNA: TGCGCCAGCAGCCAACAACAGGGGGCTGGAGAGACCCAGTACTTC. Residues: CASSQQQGAGETQYF.

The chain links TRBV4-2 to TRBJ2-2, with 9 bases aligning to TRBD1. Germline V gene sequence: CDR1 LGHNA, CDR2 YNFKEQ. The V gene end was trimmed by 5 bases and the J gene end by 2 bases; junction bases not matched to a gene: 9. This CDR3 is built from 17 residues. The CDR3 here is CASSDERQGDNTGELFF. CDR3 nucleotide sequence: TGTGCCAGCAGCGATGAACGACAGGGGGACAACACCGGGGAGCTGTTTTTT.

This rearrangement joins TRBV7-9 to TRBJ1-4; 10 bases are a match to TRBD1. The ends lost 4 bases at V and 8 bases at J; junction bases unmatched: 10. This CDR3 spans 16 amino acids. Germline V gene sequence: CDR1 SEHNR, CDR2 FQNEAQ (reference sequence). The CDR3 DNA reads TGTGCCAGCAGCTCCGGGACAGGGGCCCTTCGGGAAAAACTGTTTTTT. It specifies CASSSGTGALREKLFF. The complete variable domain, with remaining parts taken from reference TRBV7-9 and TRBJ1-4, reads DTGVSQNPRHKITKRGQNVTFRCDPISEHNRLYWYRQTLGQGPEFLTYFQNEAQLEKSRLLSDRFSAERPKGSFSTLEIQRTEQGDSAMYLCASSSGTGALREKLFFGSGTQLSVL.

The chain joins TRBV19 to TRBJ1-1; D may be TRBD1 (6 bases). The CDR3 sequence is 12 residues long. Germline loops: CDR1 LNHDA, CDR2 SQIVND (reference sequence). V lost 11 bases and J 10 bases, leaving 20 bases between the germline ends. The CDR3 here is CAVWVSAGVAFF. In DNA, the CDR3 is TGTGCCGTGTGGGTTTCGGCAGGGGTAGCTTTCTTT.

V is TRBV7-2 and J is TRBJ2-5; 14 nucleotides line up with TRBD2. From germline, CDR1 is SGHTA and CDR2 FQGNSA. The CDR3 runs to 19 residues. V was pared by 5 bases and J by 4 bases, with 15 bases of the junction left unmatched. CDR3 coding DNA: TGTGCCAGCAGCGCGCGCCCCCGACTAGCGGGGGGGCCGGGAGAGACCCAGTACTTC. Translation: CASSARPRLAGGPGETQYF.

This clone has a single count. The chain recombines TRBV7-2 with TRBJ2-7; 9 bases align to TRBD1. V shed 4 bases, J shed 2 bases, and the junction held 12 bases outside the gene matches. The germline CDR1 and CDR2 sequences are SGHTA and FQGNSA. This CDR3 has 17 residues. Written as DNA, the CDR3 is TGTGCCAGCAGCTCCGGGACAGGGTATAACGTAGCCTACGAGCAGTACTTC. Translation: CASSSGTGYNVAYEQYF.

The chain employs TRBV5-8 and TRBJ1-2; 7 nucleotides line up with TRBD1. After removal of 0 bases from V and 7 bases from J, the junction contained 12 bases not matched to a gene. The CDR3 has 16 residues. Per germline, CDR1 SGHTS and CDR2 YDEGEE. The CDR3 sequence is CASSLERGRRIGGYTF. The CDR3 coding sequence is TGTGCCAGCAGCTTGGAGAGGGGGCGGCGTATAGGTGGCTACACCTTC. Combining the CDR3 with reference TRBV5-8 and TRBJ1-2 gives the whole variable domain EAGVTQSPTHLIKTRGQQATLRCSPISGHTSVYWYQQALGLGLQFLLWYDEGEERNRGNFPPRFSGRQFPNYSSELNVNALELEDSALYLCASSLERGRRIGGYTFGSGTRLTVV.

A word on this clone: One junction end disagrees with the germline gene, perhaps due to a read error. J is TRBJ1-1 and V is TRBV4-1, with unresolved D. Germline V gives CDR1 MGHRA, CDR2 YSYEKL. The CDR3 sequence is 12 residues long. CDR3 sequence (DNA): TGCGCCAGCAGCCAAGTCTCAGTGGGCGTTGTCTTT. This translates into CASSQVSVGVVF.

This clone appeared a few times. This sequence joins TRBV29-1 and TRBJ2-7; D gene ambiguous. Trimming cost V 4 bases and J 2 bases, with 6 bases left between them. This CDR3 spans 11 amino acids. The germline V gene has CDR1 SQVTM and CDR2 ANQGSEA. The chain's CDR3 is CSVVGTYEQYF. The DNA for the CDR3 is TGCAGCGTTGTTGGCACCTACGAGCAGTACTTC.

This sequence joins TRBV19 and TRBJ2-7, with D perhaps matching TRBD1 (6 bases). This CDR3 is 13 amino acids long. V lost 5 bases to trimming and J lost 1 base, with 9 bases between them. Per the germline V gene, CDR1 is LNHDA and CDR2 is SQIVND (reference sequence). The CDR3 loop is CASSAGQSYEQYF. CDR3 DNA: TGTGCCAGTAGTGCCGGACAGTCCTACGAGCAGTACTTC.

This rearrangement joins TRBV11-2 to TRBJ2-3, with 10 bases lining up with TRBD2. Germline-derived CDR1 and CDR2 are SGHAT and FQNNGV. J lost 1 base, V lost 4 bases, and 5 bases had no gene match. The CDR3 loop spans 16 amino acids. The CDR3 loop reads CASSWSLAGGTDTQYF. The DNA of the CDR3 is TGTGCCAGCAGCTGGTCCCTAGCGGGGGGCACAGATACGCAGTATTTT. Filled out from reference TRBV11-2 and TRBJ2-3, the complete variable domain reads EAGVAQSPRYKIIEKRQSVAFWCNPISGHATLYWYQQILGQGPKLLIQFQNNGVVDDSQLPKDRFSAERLKGVDSTLKIQPAKLEDSAVYLCASSWSLAGGTDTQYFGPGTRLTVL.

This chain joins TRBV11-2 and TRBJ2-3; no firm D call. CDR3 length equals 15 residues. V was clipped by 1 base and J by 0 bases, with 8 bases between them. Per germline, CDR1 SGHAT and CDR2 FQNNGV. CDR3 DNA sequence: TGTGCCAGCAGCTTAGTGCAGAGGAGCACAGATACGCAGTATTTT. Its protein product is CASSLVQRSTDTQYF.

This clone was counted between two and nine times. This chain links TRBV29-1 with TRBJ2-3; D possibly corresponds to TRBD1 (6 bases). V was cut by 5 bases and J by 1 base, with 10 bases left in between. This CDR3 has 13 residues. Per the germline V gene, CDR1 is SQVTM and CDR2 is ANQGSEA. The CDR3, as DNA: TGCAGCGTTTCAGGGGTCCGCACAGATACGCAGTATTTT. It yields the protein CSVSGVRTDTQYF.

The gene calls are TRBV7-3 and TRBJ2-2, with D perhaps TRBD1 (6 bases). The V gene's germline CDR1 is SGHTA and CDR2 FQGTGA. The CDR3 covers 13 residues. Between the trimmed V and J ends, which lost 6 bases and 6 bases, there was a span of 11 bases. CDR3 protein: CASSRGQSGELFF. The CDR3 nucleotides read TGTGCCAGCAGTCGAGGACAGTCCGGGGAGCTGTTTTTT.

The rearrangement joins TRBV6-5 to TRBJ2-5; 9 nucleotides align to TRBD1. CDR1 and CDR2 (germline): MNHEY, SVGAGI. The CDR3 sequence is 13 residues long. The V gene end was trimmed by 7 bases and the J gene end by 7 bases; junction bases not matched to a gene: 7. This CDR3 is CASNTGGAGTQYF. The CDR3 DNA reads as TGTGCCAGCAATACAGGGGGCGCGGGGACCCAGTACTTC.

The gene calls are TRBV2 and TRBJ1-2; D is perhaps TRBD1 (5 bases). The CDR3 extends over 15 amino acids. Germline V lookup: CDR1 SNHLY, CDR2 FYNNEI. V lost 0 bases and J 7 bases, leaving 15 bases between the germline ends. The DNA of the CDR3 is TGTGCCAGCAGTGAAGCGCCGGGACCGGGGGGTGGCTACACCTTC. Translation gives CASSEAPGPGGGYTF.

This CDR3 is CASSEQGALGYTF. DNA of the CDR3: TGTGCCAGCAGCGAGCAGGGGGCGCTTGGCTACACCTTC. The gene calls are TRBV6-5 and TRBJ1-2, with 8 nucleotides matching TRBD1. The CDR3 sequence is 13 residues long. With V trimmed by 6 bases and J by 7 bases, 7 bases remained unmatched. Germline values: CDR1 MNHEY, CDR2 SVGAGI.

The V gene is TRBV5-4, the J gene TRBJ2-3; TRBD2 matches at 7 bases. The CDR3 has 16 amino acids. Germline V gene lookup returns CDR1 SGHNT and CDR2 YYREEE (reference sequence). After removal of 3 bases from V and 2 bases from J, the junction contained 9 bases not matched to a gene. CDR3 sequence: CASSSTQRGNTDTQYF. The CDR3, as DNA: TGTGCCAGCAGCTCAACCCAGCGGGGAAACACAGATACGCAGTATTTT.

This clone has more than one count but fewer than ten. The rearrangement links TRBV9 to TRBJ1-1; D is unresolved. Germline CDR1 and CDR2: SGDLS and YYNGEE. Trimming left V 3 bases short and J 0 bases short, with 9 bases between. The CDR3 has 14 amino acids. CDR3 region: CASSARGLNTEAFF. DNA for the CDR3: TGTGCCAGCAGCGCCCGGGGATTGAACACTGAAGCTTTCTTT.

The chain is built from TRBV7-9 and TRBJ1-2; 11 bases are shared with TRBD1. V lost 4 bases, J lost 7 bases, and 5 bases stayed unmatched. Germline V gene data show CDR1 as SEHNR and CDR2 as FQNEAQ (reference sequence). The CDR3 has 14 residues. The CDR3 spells CASSYRDRGTGYTF. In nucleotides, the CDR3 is TGTGCCAGCAGCTACCGGGACAGGGGGACTGGCTACACCTTC.

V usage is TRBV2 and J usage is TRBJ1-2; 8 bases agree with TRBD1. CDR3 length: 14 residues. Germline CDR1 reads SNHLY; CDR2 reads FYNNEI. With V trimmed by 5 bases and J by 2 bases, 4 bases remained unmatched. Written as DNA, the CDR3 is TGTGCCAGCAGTTTTACAGGGGGAAACTATGGCTACACCTTC. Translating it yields CASSFTGGNYGYTF. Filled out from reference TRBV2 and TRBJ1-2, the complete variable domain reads EPEVTQTPSHQVTQMGQEVILRCVPISNHLYFYWYRQILGQKVEFLVSFYNNEISEKSEIFDDQFSVERPDGSNFTLKIRSTKLEDSAMYFCASSFTGGNYGYTFGSGTRLTVV.